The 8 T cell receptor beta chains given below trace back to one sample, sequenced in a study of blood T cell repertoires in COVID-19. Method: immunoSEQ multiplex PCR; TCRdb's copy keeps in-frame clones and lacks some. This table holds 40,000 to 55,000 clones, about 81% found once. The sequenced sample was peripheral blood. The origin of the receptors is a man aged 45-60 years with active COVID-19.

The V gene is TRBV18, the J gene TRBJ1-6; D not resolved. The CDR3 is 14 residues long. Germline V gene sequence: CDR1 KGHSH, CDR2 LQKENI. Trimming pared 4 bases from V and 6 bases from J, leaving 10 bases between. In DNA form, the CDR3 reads TGTGCCAGCTCACTGGGAGACGGTAATTCACCCCTCCACTTT. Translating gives CASSLGDGNSPLHF. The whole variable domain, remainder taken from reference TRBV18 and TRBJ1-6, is NAGVMQNPRHLVRRRGQEARLRCSPMKGHSHVYWYRQLPEEGLKFMVYLQKENIIDESGMPKERFSAEFPKEGPSILRIQQVVRGDSAAYFCASSLGDGNSPLHFGNGTRLTVT.

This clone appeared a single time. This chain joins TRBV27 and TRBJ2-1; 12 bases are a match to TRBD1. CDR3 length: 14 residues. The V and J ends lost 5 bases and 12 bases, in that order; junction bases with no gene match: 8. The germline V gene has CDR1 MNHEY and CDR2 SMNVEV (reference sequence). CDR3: CASSPGTGGFGQFF. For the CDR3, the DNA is TGTGCCAGCAGTCCCGGGACAGGGGGCTTCGGGCAGTTCTTC.

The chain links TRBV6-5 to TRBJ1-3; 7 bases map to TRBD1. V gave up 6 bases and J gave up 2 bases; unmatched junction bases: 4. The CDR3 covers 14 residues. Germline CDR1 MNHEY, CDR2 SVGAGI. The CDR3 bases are TGTGCCAGCAGCCCGACAGGGCCTGGAAACACCATATATTTT. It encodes CASSPTGPGNTIYF.

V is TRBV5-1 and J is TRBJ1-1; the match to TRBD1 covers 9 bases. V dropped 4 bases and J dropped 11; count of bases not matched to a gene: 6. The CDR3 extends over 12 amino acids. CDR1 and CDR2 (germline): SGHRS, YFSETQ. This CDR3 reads CASSLGQGWAFF. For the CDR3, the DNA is TGCGCCAGCAGCCTAGGACAGGGGTGGGCTTTCTTT.

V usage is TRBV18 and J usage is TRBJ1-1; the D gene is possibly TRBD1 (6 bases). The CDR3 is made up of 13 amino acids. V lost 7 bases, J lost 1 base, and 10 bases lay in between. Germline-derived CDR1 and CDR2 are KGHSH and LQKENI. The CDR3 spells CASLGGANTEAFF. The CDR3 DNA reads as TGTGCCAGCTTAGGGGGGGCGAACACTGAAGCTTTCTTT. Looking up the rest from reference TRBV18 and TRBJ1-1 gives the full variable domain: NAGVMQNPRHLVRRRGQEARLRCSPMKGHSHVYWYRQLPEEGLKFMVYLQKENIIDESGMPKERFSAEFPKEGPSILRIQQVVRGDSAAYFCASLGGANTEAFFGQGTRLTVV.

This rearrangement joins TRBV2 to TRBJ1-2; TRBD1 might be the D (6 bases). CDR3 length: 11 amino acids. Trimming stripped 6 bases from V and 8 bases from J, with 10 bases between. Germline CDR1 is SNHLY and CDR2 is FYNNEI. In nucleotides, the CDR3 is TGTGCCAGCAGACTACAGGGCGGCTACACCTTC. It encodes CASRLQGGYTF. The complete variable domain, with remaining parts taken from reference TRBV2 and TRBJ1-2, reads EPEVTQTPSHQVTQMGQEVILRCVPISNHLYFYWYRQILGQKVEFLVSFYNNEISEKSEIFDDQFSVERPDGSNFTLKIRSTKLEDSAMYFCASRLQGGYTFGSGTRLTVV.

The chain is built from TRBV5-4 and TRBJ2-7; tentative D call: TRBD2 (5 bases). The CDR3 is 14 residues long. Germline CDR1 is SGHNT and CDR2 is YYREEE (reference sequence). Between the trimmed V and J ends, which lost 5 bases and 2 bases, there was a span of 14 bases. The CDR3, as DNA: TGTGCCAGCAGTCCCAGACCAGCGGCCTACGAGCAGTACTTC. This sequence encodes CASSPRPAAYEQYF.

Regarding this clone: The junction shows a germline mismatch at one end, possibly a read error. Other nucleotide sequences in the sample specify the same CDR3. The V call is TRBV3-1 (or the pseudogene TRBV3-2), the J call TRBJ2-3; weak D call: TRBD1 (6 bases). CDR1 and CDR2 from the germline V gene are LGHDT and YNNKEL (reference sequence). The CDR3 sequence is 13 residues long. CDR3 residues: CASTQQGTDTQYF. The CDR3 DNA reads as TGTGCCAGCACCCAACAGGGAACAGATACGCAGTATTTT.